This T cell receptor beta chain is from a study of T cell changes during pregnancy in multiple sclerosis. Repertoires were generated with immunoSEQ multiplex PCR, while TCRdb's copy carries only in-frame clones and drops some. The repertoire holds some 67,000 clones, roughly 94% seen once, with around 1.6% in the top ten. CDR3 length equals 15 residues. Germline V gene lookup returns CDR1 LNHDA and CDR2 SQIVND (reference sequence). Trimming took 7 bases from V and 0 from J; bases not matched to a gene: 6. The V gene is TRBV19, the J gene TRBJ1-5; 7 bases agree with TRBD1. The specimen comprised peripheral blood, sampled after pregnancy. This clonotype originated in a female donor with multiple sclerosis, enrolled in a pregnancy study. DNA of the CDR3: TGTGCCAGTACCCTGGGGACAGATAGCAATCAGCCCCAGCATTTT. It yields the protein CASTLGTDSNQPQHF.